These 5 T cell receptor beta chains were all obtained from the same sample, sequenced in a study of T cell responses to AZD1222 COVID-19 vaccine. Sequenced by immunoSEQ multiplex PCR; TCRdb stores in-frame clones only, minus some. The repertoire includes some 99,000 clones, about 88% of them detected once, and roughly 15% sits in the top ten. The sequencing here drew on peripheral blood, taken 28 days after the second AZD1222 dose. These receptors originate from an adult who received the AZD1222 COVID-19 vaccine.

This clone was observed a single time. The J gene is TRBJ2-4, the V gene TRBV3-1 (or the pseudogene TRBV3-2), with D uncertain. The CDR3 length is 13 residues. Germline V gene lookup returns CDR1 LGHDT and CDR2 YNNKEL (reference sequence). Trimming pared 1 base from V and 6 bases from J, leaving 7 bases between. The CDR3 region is CASSQVGLNIQYF. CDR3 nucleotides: TGTGCCAGCAGCCAAGTTGGGTTAAACATTCAGTACTTC.

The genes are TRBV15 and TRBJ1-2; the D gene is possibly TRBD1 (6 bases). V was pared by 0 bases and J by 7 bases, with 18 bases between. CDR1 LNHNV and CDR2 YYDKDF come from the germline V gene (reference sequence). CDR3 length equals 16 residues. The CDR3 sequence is CATSRDRQGGTSGYTF. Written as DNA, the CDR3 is TGTGCCACCAGCAGAGATAGGCAAGGGGGTACTTCTGGCTACACCTTC.

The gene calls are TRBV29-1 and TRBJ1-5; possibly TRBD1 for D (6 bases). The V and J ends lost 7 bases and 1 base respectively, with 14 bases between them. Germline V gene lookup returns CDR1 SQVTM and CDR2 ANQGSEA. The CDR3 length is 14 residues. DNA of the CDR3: TGCAGCGCCATAGAACAGGGAAGCAATCAGCCCCAGCATTTT. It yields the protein CSAIEQGSNQPQHF.

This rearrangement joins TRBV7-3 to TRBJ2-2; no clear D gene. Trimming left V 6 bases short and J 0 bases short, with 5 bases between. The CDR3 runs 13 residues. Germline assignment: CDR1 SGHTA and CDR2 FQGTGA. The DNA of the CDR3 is TGTGCCAGCAGTAATTCGAACACCGGGGAGCTGTTTTTT. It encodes CASSNSNTGELFF.

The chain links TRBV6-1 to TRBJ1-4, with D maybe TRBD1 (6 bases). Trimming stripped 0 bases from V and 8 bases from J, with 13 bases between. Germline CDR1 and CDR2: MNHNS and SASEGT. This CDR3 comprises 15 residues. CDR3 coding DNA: TGTGCCAGCAGTGAAGCTAGTAACAGGGACGAAAAACTGTTTTTT. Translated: CASSEASNRDEKLFF.